Listed below are T cell receptor beta chains from one sample, sequenced in a study of T cell repertoires in cytomegalovirus infection. Antigen specificity for these receptors is unknown. MiXCR, applied by TCRdb to the reads, yields one record per CDR3 protein. The sample gives 900,000 to 950,000 distinct CDR3 sequences, about 33% of which show up once; around 15% is in the top ten. Sequencing was performed on cultured CD8+ T cells from PBMCs, taken from culture after CMV antigen stimulation. The receptors come from a human donor in good health (CMV status not recorded). Some clones in this sample may be carry-over from other donors' samples. Each CDR3 is given with its conserved first and last residue. D genes are given only for firm matches. Not all rows give a size; the values are once, few, many and, for expanded clones, a class.

TRBJ1-1,few,TRBV7-9,NA,CASSSRPALPNTEAFF,TGTGCCAGCAGCTCCCGGCCGGCCCTACCGAACACTGAAGCTTTCTTT
TRBJ1-2,few,TRBV28,NA,CASRLSRSAPGYTF,TGTGCCAGCAGACTATCACGGTCGGCCCCTGGCTACACCTTC
TRBJ2-1,few,TRBV9,NA,CASSVEGGLYNEQFF,TGTGCCAGCAGCGTAGAGGGGGGCCTTTACAATGAGCAGTTCTTC
TRBJ2-1,NA,TRBV7-6,TRBD2,CASGERGGYNEQFF,TGTGCCAGCGGGGAGCGGGGGGGATACAATGAGCAGTTCTTC
TRBJ2-3,NA,TRBV29-1,TRBD1,CSVADRGFTDTQYF,TGCAGCGTAGCGGACAGGGGATTTACAGATACGCAGTATTTT
TRBJ2-3,few,TRBV12-3/TRBV12-4,NA,CASSLLRGDGGTQYF,TGTGCCAGCAGTCTCTTAAGGGGGGATGGGGGTACGCAGTATTTT
TRBJ2-7,few,TRBV7-9,NA,CASSLEHLTYEQYF,TGTGCCAGCAGCTTAGAGCATCTAACCTACGAGCAGTACTTC
TRBJ1-1,few,TRBV7-6,NA,CASSFMVGGTEAFF,TGTGCCAGCAGCTTTATGGTCGGGGGCACTGAAGCTTTCTTT
TRBJ2-2,NA,TRBV6-2/TRBV6-3,NA,CASSSTMWDGELFF,TGTGCCAGCAGCTCGACCATGTGGGACGGGGAGCTGTTTTTT
TRBJ2-1,few,TRBV7-8,TRBD2,CASSKGLTYNEQFF,TGTGCCAGCAGCAAGGGACTAACCTACAATGAGCAGTTCTTC
TRBJ1-1,many,TRBV7-2,NA,CASSPQLEAFF,TGTGCCAGCAGCCCACAACTAGAAGCTTTCTTT
TRBJ1-1,NA,TRBV19,NA,CASSMEAGLNTEAFF,TGTGCCAGTAGTATGGAGGCGGGATTGAACACTGAAGCTTTCTTT
TRBJ1-2,NA,TRBV6-9,TRBD1,CASRFRQGSDYGYTF,TGTGCCAGCAGGTTCAGACAGGGCTCTGACTATGGCTACACCTTC
TRBJ2-2,many,TRBV7-6,TRBD2,CASTTGGIYPANTGELFF,TGTGCCAGCACCACGGGGGGTATATACCCCGCGAACACCGGGGAGCTGTTTTTT
TRBJ2-1,NA,TRBV19,NA,CASSEQGRSYNEQFF,TGTGCCAGTAGTGAACAGGGGAGGTCCTACAATGAGCAGTTCTTC
TRBJ1-2,few,TRBV6-2/TRBV6-3,NA,CASTPLTAIYGYTF,TGTGCCAGCACCCCGTTGACAGCTATCTATGGCTACACCTTC
TRBJ2-2,many,TRBV7-8,NA,CASPNPNTGELFF,TGTGCCAGTCCGAACCCGAACACCGGGGAGCTGTTTTTT
TRBJ1-1,few,TRBV7-9,NA,CASSYPQFLGGTEAFF,TGTGCCAGCAGCTACCCTCAATTCTTGGGCGGCACTGAAGCTTTCTTT